This T cell receptor (beta chain) was found in a study of T cell responses to AZD1222 COVID-19 vaccine. General study results and limits: A mostly white British donor set with more females was recruited, and clonal diversity was possibly underestimated. Spike-specific TCR breadth and depth both grew after two AZD1222 doses. Only a handful of AZD1222 recipients were seropositive at baseline. Unmutated regions of variants are reportedly targeted by nearly half of spike-specific TCRs.

The V gene's germline CDR1 is LNHNV and CDR2 YYDKDF (reference sequence). V lost 0 bases to trimming and J lost 4 bases, with 18 bases between them. The CDR3 loop spans 17 amino acids. This clone appeared once. What it recognizes is unknown. Profiling relied on immunoSEQ multiplex PCR, and the TCRdb table lists in-frame clones only, not all of them. The table has just over 150,000 clones, approximately 90% seen once. The origin of this receptor is an adult in good health. This chain links TRBV15 with TRBJ1-2, with D perhaps TRBD1 (5 bases). Sequencing was performed on peripheral blood, taken on day 0 of AZD1222 vaccination. The CDR3 spells CATSRDVRPSGGYGYTF. CDR3 nucleotides: TGTGCCACCAGCAGAGATGTCAGGCCCTCTGGGGGCTATGGCTACACCTTC. Full variable domain (remainder filled in from reference TRBV15 and TRBJ1-2): DAMVIQNPRYQVTQFGKPVTLSCSQTLNHNVMYWYQQKSSQAPKLLFHYYDKDFNNEADTPDNFQSRRPNTSFCFLDIRSPGLGDTAMYLCATSRDVRPSGGYGYTFGSGTRLTVV.